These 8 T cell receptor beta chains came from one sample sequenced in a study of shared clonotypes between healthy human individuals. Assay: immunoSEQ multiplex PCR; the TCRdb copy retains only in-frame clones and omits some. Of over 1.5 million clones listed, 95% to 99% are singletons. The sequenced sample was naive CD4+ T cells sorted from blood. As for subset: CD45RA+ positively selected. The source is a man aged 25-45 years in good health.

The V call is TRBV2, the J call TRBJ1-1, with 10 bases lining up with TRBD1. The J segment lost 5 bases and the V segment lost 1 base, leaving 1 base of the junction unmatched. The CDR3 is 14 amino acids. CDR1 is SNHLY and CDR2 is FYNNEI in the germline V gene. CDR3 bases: TGTGCCAGCAGTGAAGGGACAGGGGGGACTGAAGCTTTCTTT. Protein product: CASSEGTGGTEAFF.

CDR3 residues: CASSVDASTNEKLFF. CDR3 DNA sequence: TGTGCCAGTAGTGTGGACGCCTCAACTAATGAAAAACTGTTTTTT. The rearrangement links TRBV19 to TRBJ1-4; no reliable D call. Germline V gene sequence: CDR1 LNHDA, CDR2 SQIVND (reference sequence). V shed 5 bases and J shed 0 bases, with 10 bases lying between them. This CDR3 region has 15 residues.

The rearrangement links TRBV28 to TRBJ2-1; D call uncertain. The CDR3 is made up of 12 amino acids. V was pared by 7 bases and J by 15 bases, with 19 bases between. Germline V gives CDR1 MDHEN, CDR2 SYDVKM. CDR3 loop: CASNDPAAIRFF. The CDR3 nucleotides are TGTGCCAGCAATGACCCGGCGGCCATTCGGTTCTTC.

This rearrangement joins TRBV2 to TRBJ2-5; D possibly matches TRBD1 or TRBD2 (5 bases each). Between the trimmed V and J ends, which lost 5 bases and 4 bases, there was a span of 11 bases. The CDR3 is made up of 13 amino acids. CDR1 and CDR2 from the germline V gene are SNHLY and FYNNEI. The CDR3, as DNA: TGTGCCAGCAGTTGGGGGACGGGAGAGACCCAGTACTTC. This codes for CASSWGTGETQYF.

As DNA, the CDR3 is TGCGCCAGCAGCTTGGCCGGTCCGGGCTCAGATACGCAGTATTTT. Its protein is CASSLAGPGSDTQYF. The gene calls are TRBV5-1 and TRBJ2-3, with D unclear. CDR1 SGHRS and CDR2 YFSETQ come from the germline V gene. CDR3 length: 15 residues. V gave up 0 bases and J gave up 4 bases, with 12 bases separating them.

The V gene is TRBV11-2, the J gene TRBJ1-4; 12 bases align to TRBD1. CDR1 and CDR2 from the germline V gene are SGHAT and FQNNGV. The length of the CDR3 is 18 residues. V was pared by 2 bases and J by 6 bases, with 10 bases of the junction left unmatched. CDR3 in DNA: TGTGCCAGCAGCTTACATCCGGGACAGGGGGCGTTTGATGAAAAACTGTTTTTT. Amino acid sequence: CASSLHPGQGAFDEKLFF.

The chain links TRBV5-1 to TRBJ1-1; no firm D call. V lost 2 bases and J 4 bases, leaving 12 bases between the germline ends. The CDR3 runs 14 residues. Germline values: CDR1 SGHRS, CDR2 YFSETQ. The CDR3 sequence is CASSFSGEGTEAFF. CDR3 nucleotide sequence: TGCGCCAGCAGCTTTTCCGGAGAGGGCACTGAAGCTTTCTTT.

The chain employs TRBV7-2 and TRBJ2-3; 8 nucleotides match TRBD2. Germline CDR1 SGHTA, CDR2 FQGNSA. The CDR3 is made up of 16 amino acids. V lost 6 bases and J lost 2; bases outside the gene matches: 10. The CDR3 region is CASRTGGRAFTDTQYF. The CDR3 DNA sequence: TGTGCCAGCAGAACGGGGGGGAGGGCCTTCACAGATACGCAGTATTTT.